Below, 30 T cell receptor beta chains from the same sample are listed, as sequenced in a study of T cell responses to AZD1222 COVID-19 vaccine listed by TCRdb under 2021. Receptor amplification or capture employed the immunoSEQ multiplex PCR assay. TCRdb took over this immuneACCESS table, retaining in-frame rearrangements with V and J assigned. Such tables are incomplete; in checked studies, under half of the missing clones stem from an unresolved V gene, and the remainder is unexplained. The sample table shows 150,000 to 200,000 clones, and 88% are seen once. Around 5.9% of the sample lies in the top ten. Taken with the paper, the label for time point translates to: baseline before first vaccination. Source: peripheral blood, taken on day 0 of AZD1222 vaccination. Source of these receptors: an adult in good health.

This clone was recorded a few times. The V gene is TRBV3-1 (or the pseudogene TRBV3-2), the J gene TRBJ1-1, with TRBD1 identical over 7 bases. Trimming at V came to 0 bases and at J to 2 bases, leaving 6 bases not matched to a gene. The CDR3 has 16 amino acids. Germline lookup yields CDR1 LGHDT and CDR2 YNNKEL (reference sequence). CDR3 residues: CASSQDLDRPNTEAFF. The CDR3 coding sequence is TGTGCCAGCAGCCAAGACCTGGACAGGCCAAACACTGAAGCTTTCTTT.

The chain couples TRBV6-1 to TRBJ1-6; TRBD1 might be the D (5 bases). The CDR3 extends over 12 amino acids. V was clipped by 3 bases and J by 11 bases, with 8 bases between them. Germline CDR1 and CDR2: MNHNS and SASEGT. CDR3 region: CASSEGVPPLHF. CDR3 sequence (DNA): TGTGCCAGCAGTGAGGGGGTTCCACCCCTCCACTTT.

The J gene is TRBJ2-7, the V gene TRBV14; D is ambiguous. The CDR3 loop spans 15 amino acids. With 2 bases removed from V and 3 bases from J, the gap between germline ends came to 14 bases. Per the germline V gene, CDR1 is SGHDN and CDR2 is FVKESK. CDR3 protein: CASSQRQDELYEQYF. The CDR3 coding sequence is TGTGCCAGCAGCCAACGACAAGACGAACTCTACGAGCAGTACTTC.

The chain carries TRBV7-8 and TRBJ1-5, with no clear D. Trimming pared 5 bases from V and 4 bases from J, leaving 6 bases between. The CDR3 consists of 12 residues. The germline V gene has CDR1 SGHVS and CDR2 FQNEAQ. The CDR3 DNA follows: TGTGCCAGCAGCCTCAATAATCAGCCCCAGCATTTT. Amino acids: CASSLNNQPQHF.

The V call is TRBV18, the J call TRBJ2-7; D unclear. The CDR3 runs 15 residues. Germline-derived CDR1 and CDR2 are KGHSH and LQKENI. Trimming pared 3 bases from V and 5 bases from J, leaving 17 bases between. DNA for the CDR3: TGTGCCAGCTCACCCGATGACTCCGGTCGCGACGAGCAGTACTTC. It translates to CASSPDDSGRDEQYF.

This clone was seen more than once but under ten times. V usage is TRBV28 and J usage is TRBJ2-5, with D uncertain. CDR1 and CDR2 from the germline V gene are MDHEN and SYDVKM. The CDR3 runs 13 residues. V was trimmed by 6 bases and J by 0 bases, leaving 8 bases between them. The CDR3 loop reads CASSPNYQETQYF. The DNA for the CDR3 is TGTGCCAGCAGCCCCAATTACCAAGAGACCCAGTACTTC.

V gene TRBV7-2 combines with J gene TRBJ1-5; D is ambiguous. This CDR3 region has 13 residues. With 6 bases removed from V and 6 bases from J, the gap between germline ends came to 12 bases. The germline CDR1 and CDR2 sequences are SGHTA and FQGNSA. This CDR3 is CASSFEEGQPQHF. CDR3 nucleotide sequence: TGTGCCAGCAGTTTTGAGGAGGGTCAGCCCCAGCATTTT.

Written as DNA, the CDR3 is TGTGCCAGCAGCTTAGACAGGGCCAGTGAAGCTTTCTTT. Translating it yields CASSLDRASEAFF. J is TRBJ1-1 and V is TRBV7-2, with D possibly TRBD1 on 6 matching bases. From germline, CDR1 is SGHTA and CDR2 FQGNSA. V lost 1 base and J 7 bases, leaving 10 bases between the germline ends. The CDR3 spans 13 residues.

This clone was picked up one time. The chain combines TRBV28 with TRBJ2-7; D possibly uses TRBD1 or TRBD2 (5 bases each). This CDR3 comprises 14 residues. With 2 bases removed from V and 3 bases from J, the gap between germline ends came to 11 bases. Per germline, CDR1 MDHEN and CDR2 SYDVKM. The CDR3 sequence: CASSLPGTGYEQYF. The CDR3 DNA reads as TGTGCCAGCAGTTTACCCGGGACGGGCTACGAGCAGTACTTC.

This chain connects TRBV28 to TRBJ1-5; TRBD1 matches at 9 bases. Per the germline V gene, CDR1 is MDHEN and CDR2 is SYDVKM. The junction had 3 bases not matched to a gene; V was cut back by 5 bases and J by 4 bases. This CDR3 comprises 14 residues. In DNA, the CDR3 is TGTGCCAGCAGTACAGGGGGCAGAAATCAGCCCCAGCATTTT. Translation: CASSTGGRNQPQHF.

The V gene is TRBV11-3, the J gene TRBJ2-1; tentative D call: TRBD2 (5 bases). The CDR3 sequence is 18 residues long. CDR1 and CDR2 from the germline V gene are SGHNT and YENEEA. V lost 5 bases and J lost 1, with 21 bases in between. CDR3 coding DNA: TGTGCCAGCAGCCCTGAGATGCCCCAGCGGAGATCCTACAATGAGCAGTTCTTC. This translates into CASSPEMPQRRSYNEQFF.

The chain is built from TRBV6-2 or TRBV6-3 and TRBJ1-1; D uncertain. Germline V lookup: CDR1 MNHEY, CDR2 SVGEGT. CDR3 length: 13 residues. The V end lost 6 bases, the J end lost 6 bases, and 14 bases lay between the germline ends. The CDR3 DNA is TGTGCCAGCAGCACTCGACGTGACGCTGAAGCTTTCTTT. It codes for CASSTRRDAEAFF.

J is TRBJ2-3 and V is TRBV5-4; possible D gene TRBD1, 5 bases. Deletions cut 1 base from V and 4 bases from J, with 13 bases between. The CDR3 contains 15 residues. Germline V gene lookup returns CDR1 SGHNT and CDR2 YYREEE (reference sequence). Written as DNA, the CDR3 is TGTGCCAGCAGCTTGCCTCAGACAGTTCCAGATACGCAGTATTTT. It codes for CASSLPQTVPDTQYF.

The chain has TRBV11-2 and TRBJ1-3, with no clear D. V was shortened by 0 bases and J by 11 bases, with 14 bases between the two germline ends. From germline, CDR1 is SGHAT and CDR2 FQNNGV. CDR3 length: 14 residues. CDR3 DNA sequence: TGTGCCAGCAGCTTAGAAAGCACAAGGGATCCCATATATTTT. Its protein is CASSLESTRDPIYF.

The chain couples TRBV7-3 to TRBJ2-1; 7 bases fit TRBD2. The ends lost 2 bases at V and 2 bases at J; junction bases unmatched: 3. The CDR3 consists of 15 residues. Germline CDR1 and CDR2: SGHTA and FQGTGA. CDR3 in amino acids: CASSLRGDPYNEQFF. DNA for the CDR3: TGTGCCAGCAGCTTACGGGGGGACCCCTACAATGAGCAGTTCTTC.

This clone was seen only a few times. V is TRBV11-2 and J is TRBJ1-6, with TRBD1 identical over 7 bases. The J segment lost 10 bases and the V segment lost 0 bases, leaving 9 bases of the junction unmatched. The CDR3 consists of 16 residues. Germline V lookup: CDR1 SGHAT, CDR2 FQNNGV. CDR3 bases: TGTGCCAGCAGCTTAGAGAGGGGGCTAGGTCGCTCACCCCTCCACTTT. Translating it yields CASSLERGLGRSPLHF. The entire variable domain, with the rest obtained from reference TRBV11-2 and TRBJ1-6, is as follows: EAGVAQSPRYKIIEKRQSVAFWCNPISGHATLYWYQQILGQGPKLLIQFQNNGVVDDSQLPKDRFSAERLKGVDSTLKIQPAKLEDSAVYLCASSLERGLGRSPLHFGNGTRLTVT.

This chain joins TRBV5-1 and TRBJ2-3, with D uncertain. V was pared by 4 bases and J by 2 bases, with 8 bases between. The V gene's germline CDR1 is SGHRS and CDR2 YFSETQ. The CDR3 loop spans 13 amino acids. The CDR3 protein is CASSQDPTDTQYF. The CDR3, as DNA: TGCGCCAGCAGCCAGGATCCCACAGATACGCAGTATTTT. Supplemented by reference TRBV5-1 and TRBJ2-3, the full variable domain reads KAGVTQTPRYLIKTRGQQVTLSCSPISGHRSVSWYQQTPGQGLQFLFEYFSETQRNKGNFPGRFSGRQFSNSRSEMNVSTLELGDSALYLCASSQDPTDTQYFGPGTRLTVL.

The rearrangement links TRBV2 to TRBJ1-3; unclear D gene. Trimming left V 2 bases short and J 7 bases short, with 6 bases between. CDR3 size: 12 residues. The germline CDR1 and CDR2 sequences are SNHLY and FYNNEI. The CDR3 sequence: CASSERGNTIYF. The DNA of the CDR3 is TGTGCCAGCAGTGAACGGGGTAACACCATATATTTT.

The chain links TRBV18 to TRBJ1-1; perhaps TRBD1 as D (6 bases). V was pared by 3 bases and J by 2 bases, with 13 bases between. This CDR3 is built from 15 residues. Per the germline V gene, CDR1 is KGHSH and CDR2 is LQKENI. For the CDR3, the DNA is TGTGCCAGCTCACCTGCCGGGACACAAAACACTGAAGCTTTCTTT. Its translation is CASSPAGTQNTEAFF.

This sequence joins TRBV5-1 and TRBJ1-1; TRBD1 agrees at 8 bases. J gave up 4 bases and V 0 bases, and 2 bases lay outside the gene matches. Germline CDR1 reads SGHRS; CDR2 reads YFSETQ. The CDR3 consists of 14 residues. CDR3 nucleotide sequence: TGCGCCAGCAGCTTGGGACAGGGGACCACTGAAGCTTTCTTT. This codes for CASSLGQGTTEAFF. The full variable domain, completed using reference TRBV5-1 and TRBJ1-1, is KAGVTQTPRYLIKTRGQQVTLSCSPISGHRSVSWYQQTPGQGLQFLFEYFSETQRNKGNFPGRFSGRQFSNSRSEMNVSTLELGDSALYLCASSLGQGTTEAFFGQGTRLTVV.

The gene calls are TRBV28 and TRBJ1-2, with D possibly being TRBD1 (6 bases). Trimming took off 2 bases at V and 6 bases at J, with 16 bases between the two ends. This CDR3 is built from 15 residues. CDR1 and CDR2 (germline): MDHEN, SYDVKM. CDR3 in amino acids: CASSLIGYRVDGYTF. The CDR3, as DNA: TGTGCCAGCAGTTTAATCGGCTACAGGGTGGATGGCTACACCTTC.

The V and J genes are TRBV18 and TRBJ1-2, with a possible D match to TRBD1 (6 bases). The CDR3 extends over 15 amino acids. The V gene lost 0 bases and the J gene lost 4 bases, with 12 bases spanning the gap. CDR1 is KGHSH, CDR2 LQKENI, per germline. The CDR3 nucleotides are TGTGCCAGCTCACCACCTGAGGAGGGGGGCTATGGCTACACCTTC. Amino acid sequence: CASSPPEEGGYGYTF. The full variable domain, with the rest looked up from reference TRBV18 and TRBJ1-2, is NAGVMQNPRHLVRRRGQEARLRCSPMKGHSHVYWYRQLPEEGLKFMVYLQKENIIDESGMPKERFSAEFPKEGPSILRIQQVVRGDSAAYFCASSPPEEGGYGYTFGSGTRLTVV.

The J gene is TRBJ2-2, the V gene TRBV4-2, with 11 bases aligning to TRBD2. Per germline, CDR1 LGHNA and CDR2 YNFKEQ. The CDR3 runs to 18 residues. The junction had 10 bases not matched to a gene; V was cut back by 3 bases and J by 4 bases. Here the CDR3 DNA reads TGTGCCAGCAGCCAGAATCCTATAGCGGGAGGGACCACCGGGGAGCTGTTTTTT. Translated, it gives CASSQNPIAGGTTGELFF.

The chain couples TRBV6-5 to TRBJ2-5; D gene unclear. The CDR3 is 15 residues long. CDR1 and CDR2 (germline): MNHEY, SVGAGI. V gave up 0 bases and J gave up 1 base, with 9 bases separating them. In DNA form, the CDR3 reads TGTGCCAGCAGTTACTCGTTCTCTTTCCAAGAGACCCAGTACTTC. Protein: CASSYSFSFQETQYF.

The chain recombines TRBV6-2 or TRBV6-3 with TRBJ2-5, with no clear D. V shed 3 bases and J shed 1 base, with 15 bases lying between them. The CDR3 consists of 16 residues. Germline V gene data show CDR1 as MNHEY and CDR2 as SVGEGT. CDR3 coding DNA: TGTGCCAGCAGTTATAATGATTTGGCGCTCCAAGAGACCCAGTACTTC. Translating gives CASSYNDLALQETQYF.

V is TRBV2 and J is TRBJ2-5, with a tentative D call TRBD2 (5 bases). The V end lost 7 bases, the J end lost 5 bases, and 14 bases lay between the germline ends. The CDR3 extends over 13 amino acids. From germline, CDR1 is SNHLY and CDR2 FYNNEI. The CDR3 is CASMLGVRETQYF. In DNA form, the CDR3 reads TGTGCCAGCATGTTGGGAGTGAGGGAGACCCAGTACTTC.

This clone was seen once. The rearrangement joins TRBV10-3 to TRBJ1-1; 9 nucleotides agree with TRBD1. This CDR3 contains 13 residues. The germline gives CDR1 ENHRY, CDR2 SYGVKD. The junction had 3 bases not matched to a gene; V was cut back by 6 bases and J by 4 bases. CDR3 loop: CAIRDRGATEAFF. The CDR3 nucleotides are TGTGCCATCAGGGACAGGGGAGCCACTGAAGCTTTCTTT.

The genes are TRBV9 and TRBJ1-4; D unclear. Germline CDR1 reads SGDLS; CDR2 reads YYNGEE. This CDR3 is 14 amino acids long. V was trimmed by 3 bases and J by 3 bases, leaving 9 bases between them. The DNA of the CDR3 is TGTGCCAGCAGCGAGGCAGGCCCTAATGAAAAACTGTTTTTT. This encodes CASSEAGPNEKLFF.

The chain recombines TRBV27 with TRBJ2-5; TRBD2 is a possible D gene (5 bases). The CDR3 spans 15 residues. Germline-derived CDR1 and CDR2 are MNHEY and SMNVEV (reference sequence). V was trimmed by 0 bases and J by 4 bases, leaving 12 bases between them. The CDR3: CASSLSRGGGETQYF. In DNA form, the CDR3 reads TGTGCCAGCAGTTTATCGAGAGGAGGAGGAGAGACCCAGTACTTC.

CDR3 sequence: CASSFRETQYF. CDR3 in DNA: TGTGCCAGCAGTTTTCGGGAGACCCAGTACTTC. The rearrangement joins TRBV12-3 or TRBV12-4 to TRBJ2-5; D unclear. The CDR3 loop spans 11 amino acids. Trimming left V 3 bases short and J 5 bases short, with 4 bases between.